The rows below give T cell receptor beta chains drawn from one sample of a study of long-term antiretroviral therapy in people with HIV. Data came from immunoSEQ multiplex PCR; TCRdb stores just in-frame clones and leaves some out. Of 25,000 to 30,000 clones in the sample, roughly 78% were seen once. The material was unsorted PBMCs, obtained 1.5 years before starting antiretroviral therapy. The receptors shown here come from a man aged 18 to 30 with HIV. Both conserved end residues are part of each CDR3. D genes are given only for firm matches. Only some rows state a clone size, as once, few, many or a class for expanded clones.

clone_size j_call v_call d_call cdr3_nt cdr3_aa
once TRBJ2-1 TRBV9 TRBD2 TGTGCCAGCAGCTCTCACCTGGCTAGCGGCTCCAATGAGCAGTTCTTC CASSSHLASGSNEQFF
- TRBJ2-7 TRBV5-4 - TGTGCCAGCAGCTTGGGGACATCCAACGAGCAGTACTTC CASSLGTSNEQYF
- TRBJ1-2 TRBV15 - TGTGCCACCAGCAGAGATCACCAGGGAGTCACAGCTAACTATGGCTACACCTTC CATSRDHQGVTANYGYTF
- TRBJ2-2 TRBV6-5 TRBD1 TGTGCCAGCAGTTCCACGCAGGGGGCGGCCGGGGAGCTGTTTTTT CASSSTQGAAGELFF
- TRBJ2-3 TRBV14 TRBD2 TGTGCCAGCAGCCCCGGGACTAGCGGGAGAATAGATACGCAGTATTTT CASSPGTSGRIDTQYF
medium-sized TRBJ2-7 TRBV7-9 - TGTGCCAGCAGCTCCGGAGAGGGAGAATACGAGCAGTACTTC CASSSGEGEYEQYF
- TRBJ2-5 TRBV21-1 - TGTGCCCGCCGGGTCCCGAAAGAGACCCAGTACTTC CARRVPKETQYF
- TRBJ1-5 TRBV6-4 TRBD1 TGTGCCAGCAGTGACTCGGGACAGGGCCGGTATAGCAATCAGCCCCAGCATTTT CASSDSGQGRYSNQPQHF
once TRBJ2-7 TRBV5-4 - TGTGCCAGCAGCTCCTGGACCCGCGAGCAGTACTTC CASSSWTREQYF
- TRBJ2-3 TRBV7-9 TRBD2 TGTGCCAGCAGCTCACGAAGCGGGAGCGTGGGGGATACGCAGTATTTT CASSSRSGSVGDTQYF
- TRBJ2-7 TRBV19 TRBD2 TGTGCCAGTAGTATGGGGGGGGCCTACGAGCAGTACTTC CASSMGGAYEQYF
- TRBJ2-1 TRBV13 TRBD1 TGTGCCAGCAGCCCGGAGACAGGGGCCTCCTACAATGAGCAGTTCTTC CASSPETGASYNEQFF
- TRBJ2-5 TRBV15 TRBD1 TGTGCCACCAGGATGGGGGACAGGGGGTCTTTTGAGACCCAGTACTTC CATRMGDRGSFETQYF
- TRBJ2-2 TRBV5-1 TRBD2 TGCGCCAGCAGCCTGGGACTAGCGGGAGGAGGCGGGGAGCTGTTTTTT CASSLGLAGGGGELFF
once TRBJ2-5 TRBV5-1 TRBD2 TGCGCCAGCAGCCCCGCTAGCGGAGCTGGGACCCAGTACTTC CASSPASGAGTQYF
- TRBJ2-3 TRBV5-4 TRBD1 TGTGCCAGCAGCACCGGGACAGGGGGCTCAGATACGCAGTATTTT CASSTGTGGSDTQYF
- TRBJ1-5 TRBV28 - TGTGCCAGCCATCTTACCAGTTTGGGCAATCAGCCCCAGCATTTT CASHLTSLGNQPQHF
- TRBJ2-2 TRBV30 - TGTGCCTGGCGGCCGGCGGCGAACACCGGGGAGCTGTTTTTT CAWRPAANTGELFF
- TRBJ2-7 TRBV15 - TGTGCCACCAGCAGAGTAGACGAGCAGTACTTC CATSRVDEQYF
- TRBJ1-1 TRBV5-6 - TGTGCCAGCAGCTTGGGTATAGGGTCGGCTTTCTTT CASSLGIGSAFF
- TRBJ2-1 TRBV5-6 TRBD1 TGTGCCAGCAGCCGGGACAGGGGGCCGCGCAATGAGCAGTTCTTC CASSRDRGPRNEQFF
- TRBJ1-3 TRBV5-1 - TGCGCCAGCAGCGACGGGACACTAATTGGAAACACCATATATTTT CASSDGTLIGNTIYF
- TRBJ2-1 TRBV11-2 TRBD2 TGTGCCAGCAGCCCTTTTAGCGGGAGCAATACTGAGCAGTTCTTC CASSPFSGSNTEQFF
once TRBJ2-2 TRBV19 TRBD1 TGTGCCAGTAGTATAGATATAGGACAGGGCCCTTTGGTGGCCGGGGAGCTGTTTTTT CASSIDIGQGPLVAGELFF
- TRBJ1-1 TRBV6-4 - TGTGCCAGCAGTGAACGTCCACGGGAGAGGGCTTTCTTT CASSERPRERAFF
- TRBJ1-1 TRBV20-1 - TGCAGCTTAAGACAGCACACTGAAGCTTTCTTT CSLRQHTEAFF
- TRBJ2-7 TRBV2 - TGTGCCATACGGACCTTAATCTACGAGCAGTACTTC CAIRTLIYEQYF
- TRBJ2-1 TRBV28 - TGTGCCAGCAGTTTCGATTCGGTTCTGTTCTTC CASSFDSVLFF
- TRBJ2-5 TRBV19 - TGTGCCAGTAGTATATGGCAAAAAGAGACCCAGTACTTC CASSIWQKETQYF
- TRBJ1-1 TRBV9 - TGTGCCAGCAGCGTGGAGCAGGGAGTGAACACTGAAGCTTTCTTT CASSVEQGVNTEAFF
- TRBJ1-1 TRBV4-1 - TGCGCCAGCAGCCAAGATCGGGACACTGAAGCTTTCTTT CASSQDRDTEAFF
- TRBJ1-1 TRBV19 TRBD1 TGTGCCAGTAGACAGACAGGGGGCAACACTGAAGCTTTCTTT CASRQTGGNTEAFF
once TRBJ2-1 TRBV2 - TGTGCCAGCAGTGTCCTGGGGAAGGACAATGAGCAGTTCTTC CASSVLGKDNEQFF
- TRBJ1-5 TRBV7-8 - TGTGCCAGCAGCTCGCGGATTGACAGGCCCAATCAGCCCCAGCATTTT CASSSRIDRPNQPQHF
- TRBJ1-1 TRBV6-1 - TGTGCCAGCAGGAGGGGGGGGTCGAACACTGAAGCTTTCTTT CASRRGGSNTEAFF
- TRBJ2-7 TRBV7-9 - TGTGCCAGCAGCTTAAGGACAGCCGAGCAGTACTTC CASSLRTAEQYF
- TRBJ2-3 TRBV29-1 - TGCAGCGTTGCAGGGGCCGGTGCAGATACGCAGTATTTT CSVAGAGADTQYF
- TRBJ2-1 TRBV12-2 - TGTGCAAGTCGCTTAGCCAAGATAAGGGACAGGGAGACGAATGAGCAGTTCTTC CASRLAKIRDRETNEQFF
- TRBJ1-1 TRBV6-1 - TGTGCCAGCAGTGAAGCTGTTATGGGGGGCACTGAAGCTTTCTTT CASSEAVMGGTEAFF
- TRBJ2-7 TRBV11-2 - TGTGCCAGCAGCTTCGCCTCGTACGAGCAGTACTTC CASSFASYEQYF
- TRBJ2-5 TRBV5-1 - TGCGCCAGCAGCTCCGGGACTCAGCAAGAGACCCAGTACTTC CASSSGTQQETQYF
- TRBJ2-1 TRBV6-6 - TGTGCCAGCAGTATTGACCTTTACAATGAGCAGTTCTTC CASSIDLYNEQFF
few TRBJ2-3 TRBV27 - TGTGCCAGCAGTTTCGGACAGCCGATGAACACAGATACGCAGTATTTT CASSFGQPMNTDTQYF
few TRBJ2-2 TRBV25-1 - TGTGCCAGCAGTGGACAGAGCACCGGGGAGCTGTTTTTT CASSGQSTGELFF
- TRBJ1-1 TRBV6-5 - TGTGCCAGCAGTTACCTAGGGCCTCGGGACACTGAAGCTTTCTTT CASSYLGPRDTEAFF
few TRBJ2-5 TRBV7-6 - TGTGCCAGCAGCTTTTCCCAGGGGCGCAGAGAGACCCAGTACTTC CASSFSQGRRETQYF
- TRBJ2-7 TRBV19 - TGTGCCAGTAGTATGAGCAGGGGGGATGGGCAGTACTTC CASSMSRGDGQYF
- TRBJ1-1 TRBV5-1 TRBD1 TGCGCCAGCAGCTTGAGTAGAGGGGGCGCGACTGAAGCTTTCTTT CASSLSRGGATEAFF
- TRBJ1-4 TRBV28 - TGTGCCAGCAGTTTATCGGGGGGCGCAACTAATGAAAAACTGTTTTTT CASSLSGGATNEKLFF
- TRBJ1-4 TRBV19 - TGTGCCAGTAGTAGTCCAGTAAGCCTAGCAACTAATGAAAAACTGTTTTTT CASSSPVSLATNEKLFF
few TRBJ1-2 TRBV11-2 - TGTGCCAGCAGCCAATACAGGGTAATGAGCTACACCTTC CASSQYRVMSYTF
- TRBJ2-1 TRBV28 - TGTGCCAGCGGGGCGAGACCCTCCTACAATGAGCAGTTCTTC CASGARPSYNEQFF
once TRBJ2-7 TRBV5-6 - TGTGCCAGCAGCTCCGGGACATTCTCCTACGAGCAGTACTTC CASSSGTFSYEQYF